One and the same sample provided the 25 T cell receptor beta chains below, sequenced in a study of OX40 agonist ivuxolimab in advanced cancers. Method: immunoSEQ multiplex PCR; TCRdb's copy keeps in-frame clones and lacks some. The sample records some 57,000 clones, approximately 82% being singletons. This material consisted of CD4+ or CD8+ T cells sorted from blood, taken in a trial of the OX40 agonist ivuxolimab. The receptors come from an adult with an advanced solid tumor such as melanoma, head and neck, liver or kidney cancer.

The chain joins TRBV28 to TRBJ2-5; no definite D call. Germline values: CDR1 MDHEN, CDR2 SYDVKM. The V end lost 7 bases, the J end lost 0 bases, and 9 bases lay between the germline ends. This CDR3 region has 13 residues. DNA of the CDR3: TGTGCCAGCAAAGGGCAGAACCAAGAGACCCAGTACTTC. As protein: CASKGQNQETQYF. Supplemented by reference TRBV28 and TRBJ2-5, the full variable domain reads DVKVTQSSRYLVKRTGEKVFLECVQDMDHENMFWYRQDPGLGLRLIYFSYDVKMKEKGDIPEGYSVSREKKERFSLILESASTNQTSMYLCASKGQNQETQYFGPGTRLLVL.

The chain combines TRBV7-2 with TRBJ2-5; 10 nucleotides match TRBD2. Near its end, the DNA agrees better with TRBJ2-7, so the J call may be wrong. The CDR3 runs to 15 residues. Germline lookup yields CDR1 SGHTA and CDR2 FQGNSA. This CDR3 reads CASSLQAGGTYEQYF. CDR3 coding DNA: TGTGCCAGCAGCCTCCAAGCGGGAGGGACCTACGAGCAGTACTTC.

The chain employs TRBV6-6 and TRBJ1-2; 7 positions agree with TRBD1. The ends lost 6 bases at V and 6 bases at J; junction bases unmatched: 10. The CDR3 length is 14 residues. CDR1 is MNHNY, CDR2 SVGAGI, per germline (reference sequence). CDR3 in DNA: TGTGCCAGCAGCCCCCCTCTCAGGGGGGATGGCTACACCTTC. Protein: CASSPPLRGDGYTF.

The chain links TRBV10-1 to TRBJ1-3; D unresolved. Germline V gives CDR1 WNHNN, CDR2 SYGVQD (reference sequence). V was clipped by 6 bases and J by 5 bases, with 8 bases between them. The CDR3 has 12 amino acids. The chain's CDR3 is CASRIPRNTIYF. Written as DNA, the CDR3 is TGCGCCAGCAGAATTCCTCGAAACACCATATATTTT.

This clone was seen more than once but under ten times. The chain is built from TRBV19 and TRBJ2-3, with 8 bases fitting TRBD2. Trimming took 6 bases from V and 3 from J; bases not matched to a gene: 5. CDR1 is LNHDA and CDR2 is SQIVND in the germline V gene (reference sequence). This CDR3 is built from 14 residues. In DNA form, the CDR3 reads TGTGCCAGTAGGGGCCAGCGGGGGACAGATACGCAGTATTTT. Encoded protein: CASRGQRGTDTQYF.

This sequence joins TRBV19 and TRBJ1-5; D remains unclear. Trimming took 3 bases from V and 1 from J, leaving 10 bases between them. Germline V gives CDR1 LNHDA, CDR2 SQIVND (reference sequence). The CDR3 totals 15 residues. The CDR3 DNA is TGTGCCAGTAGTATTTGGGGATGGAGCAATCAGCCCCAGCATTTT. It specifies CASSIWGWSNQPQHF. Based on the CDR3 plus reference TRBV19 and TRBJ1-5, the full variable domain is DGGITQSPKYLFRKEGQNVTLSCEQNLNHDAMYWYRQDPGQGLRLIYYSQIVNDFQKGDIAEGYSVSREKKESFPLTVTSAQKNPTAFYLCASSIWGWSNQPQHFGDGTRLSIL.

The chain couples TRBV19 to TRBJ1-1; D remains unclear. From germline, CDR1 is LNHDA and CDR2 SQIVND (reference sequence). The CDR3 is 14 amino acids. V lost 3 bases and J 3 bases, leaving 11 bases between the germline ends. As DNA, the CDR3 is TGTGCCAGTAGTATGGCCCTGGAGGACACTGAAGCTTTCTTT. This sequence encodes CASSMALEDTEAFF. Using reference TRBV19 and TRBJ1-1 for the parts outside the CDR3, the full variable domain is DGGITQSPKYLFRKEGQNVTLSCEQNLNHDAMYWYRQDPGQGLRLIYYSQIVNDFQKGDIAEGYSVSREKKESFPLTVTSAQKNPTAFYLCASSMALEDTEAFFGQGTRLTVV.

On this clone: At one end, the junction sequence differs from germline, possibly due to a read error. The chain has TRBV7-7 and TRBJ2-3; D unclear. Germline CDR1 is SSHAT and CDR2 is FNYEAQ (reference sequence). This CDR3 is 14 amino acids long. The CDR3 sequence is CASSPGPNTDTQYF. CDR3 nucleotides: TGTGCTAGCAGCCCAGGACCTAACACAGATACGCAGTATTTT.

The chain carries TRBV15 and TRBJ2-7, with TRBD2 matching over 12 bases. With 2 bases clipped from V and 5 bases from J, the junction kept 7 bases outside the gene matches. CDR1 LNHNV and CDR2 YYDKDF come from the germline V gene (reference sequence). The CDR3 extends over 16 amino acids. The CDR3 DNA sequence: TGTGCCACCAGCAGATCGACTAGCGGGAGTGTCGACGAGCAGTACTTC. Amino acid sequence: CATSRSTSGSVDEQYF.

The chain links TRBV28 to TRBJ2-1; TRBD2 aligns across 9 bases. Germline V gene sequence: CDR1 MDHEN, CDR2 SYDVKM. The CDR3 totals 14 residues. The ends lost 1 base at V and 5 bases at J; junction bases unmatched: 0. The DNA for the CDR3 is TGTGCCAGCAGTTTATCTAGCGGGGACAATGAGCAGTTCTTC. Amino acids: CASSLSSGDNEQFF.

J is TRBJ1-3 and V is TRBV15, with D maybe TRBD1 (5 bases). The V gene's germline CDR1 is LNHNV and CDR2 YYDKDF (reference sequence). The CDR3 runs 15 residues. Trimming pared 0 bases from V and 8 bases from J, leaving 14 bases between. The CDR3 nucleotides read TGTGCCACCAGCAGAGATGTTGGGGCGTGGGACACCATATATTTT. It codes for CATSRDVGAWDTIYF.

The chain links TRBV7-9 to TRBJ1-3, with 7 bases identical to TRBD1. Germline CDR1 SEHNR, CDR2 FQNEAQ (reference sequence). The J segment lost 0 bases and the V segment lost 5 bases, leaving 4 bases of the junction unmatched. The CDR3 has 15 residues. The CDR3 sequence: CASSRGQTSGNTIYF. The CDR3, as DNA: TGTGCCAGCAGCCGGGGACAGACCTCTGGAAACACCATATATTTT. Looking up the rest from reference TRBV7-9 and TRBJ1-3 gives the full variable domain: DTGVSQNPRHKITKRGQNVTFRCDPISEHNRLYWYRQTLGQGPEFLTYFQNEAQLEKSRLLSDRFSAERPKGSFSTLEIQRTEQGDSAMYLCASSRGQTSGNTIYFGEGSWLTVV.

A single count supports this clone. This sequence joins TRBV10-3 and TRBJ2-1, with 11 bases aligning to TRBD2. The CDR3 totals 15 residues. Germline V CDR1 and CDR2: ENHRY, SYGVKD. The V and J ends lost 6 bases and 6 bases, in that order; junction bases with no gene match: 7. CDR3 region: CAIRTGLAGLNEQFF. DNA of the CDR3: TGTGCCATCAGGACCGGACTAGCGGGTCTCAATGAGCAGTTCTTC.

The chain is built from TRBV18 and TRBJ2-1; the D is unclear. This CDR3 region has 13 residues. Per the germline V gene, CDR1 is KGHSH and CDR2 is LQKENI. Deletions cut 3 bases from V and 9 bases from J, with 12 bases between. In DNA form, the CDR3 reads TGTGCCAGCTCACCGTACCAAACTCCTGAGCAGTTCTTC. Residues: CASSPYQTPEQFF.

This clone was counted a single time. The chain combines TRBV4-3 with TRBJ2-5, with 7 bases identical to TRBD1. V was clipped by 1 base and J by 2 bases; unmatched bases: 4. This CDR3 spans 15 amino acids. Germline assignment: CDR1 LGHNA and CDR2 YSLEER. CDR3 loop: CASSQVGTEQETQYF. The CDR3 region has the DNA TGCGCCAGCAGCCAAGTGGGGACAGAGCAAGAGACCCAGTACTTC.

This clone was detected ten times or more. V usage is TRBV10-3 and J usage is TRBJ2-7, with D perhaps being TRBD1 or TRBD2 (5 bases each). Germline V gene data show CDR1 as ENHRY and CDR2 as SYGVKD. The V and J ends lost 3 bases and 6 bases respectively, with 15 bases between them. CDR3 length: 14 residues. CDR3 coding DNA: TGTGCCATCAGTGATACCCAGGGCCGGGGCGAGCAGTACTTC. Residues: CAISDTQGRGEQYF.

The rearrangement uses TRBV5-4 and TRBJ1-4, with 7 bases identical to TRBD1. Looked up from germline, CDR1 is SGHNT and CDR2 is YYREEE (reference sequence). The CDR3 is 15 amino acids. The ends lost 3 bases at V and 4 bases at J; junction bases unmatched: 6. The CDR3 nucleotides are TGTGCCAGCAGCTCGGAGACAGGGTTTAATGAAAAACTGTTTTTT. It codes for CASSSETGFNEKLFF.

The chain is built from TRBV4-1 and TRBJ1-2; 9 nucleotides line up with TRBD1. V shed 3 bases and J 4 bases; nucleotides not matched to a gene: 6. Germline CDR1 reads MGHRA; CDR2 reads YSYEKL. The CDR3 is made up of 15 amino acids. This chain's CDR3 is CASSQGDRAPYGYTF. CDR3 nucleotide sequence: TGCGCCAGCAGCCAGGGGGACAGGGCCCCCTATGGCTACACCTTC.

This chain links TRBV10-3 with TRBJ2-5, with D possibly being TRBD1 or TRBD2 (5 bases each). The CDR3 runs to 12 residues. V dropped 4 bases and J dropped 4 bases, with 7 bases sitting between them. Germline lookup yields CDR1 ENHRY and CDR2 SYGVKD. CDR3 residues: CAISVGAETQYF. DNA for the CDR3: TGTGCCATCAGTGTCGGGGCAGAGACCCAGTACTTC.

The chain has TRBV5-1 and TRBJ1-1; tentative D call: TRBD1 (6 bases). The ends were cut back, 2 bases at V and 0 bases at J, with 8 bases in the middle. Germline V gene lookup returns CDR1 SGHRS and CDR2 YFSETQ. The CDR3 is 14 amino acids. The CDR3 DNA reads as TGCGCCAGCAGCTTTGGACAGTTGAACACTGAAGCTTTCTTT. Residues: CASSFGQLNTEAFF. The whole variable domain, remainder taken from reference TRBV5-1 and TRBJ1-1, is KAGVTQTPRYLIKTRGQQVTLSCSPISGHRSVSWYQQTPGQGLQFLFEYFSETQRNKGNFPGRFSGRQFSNSRSEMNVSTLELGDSALYLCASSFGQLNTEAFFGQGTRLTVV.

The chain employs TRBV15 and TRBJ2-2; TRBD1 matches 9 bases. The CDR3 covers 18 residues. Germline V gene sequence: CDR1 LNHNV, CDR2 YYDKDF (reference sequence). V lost 0 bases, J lost 1 base, and 6 bases stayed unmatched. The CDR3 loop is CATSRDLDRGLNTGELFF. In DNA form, the CDR3 reads TGTGCCACCAGCAGAGATCTGGACAGGGGATTGAACACCGGGGAGCTGTTTTTT.

This chain connects TRBV11-3 to TRBJ1-1, with unresolved D. The length of the CDR3 is 13 residues. CDR1 is SGHNT, CDR2 YENEEA, per germline. Between the trimmed V and J ends, which lost 2 bases and 3 bases, there was a span of 7 bases. CDR3: CASSLQADTEAFF. Written as DNA, the CDR3 is TGTGCCAGCAGCTTACAAGCCGACACTGAAGCTTTCTTT. Full variable domain (rest looked up from reference TRBV11-3 and TRBJ1-1): EAGVVQSPRYKIIEKKQPVAFWCNPISGHNTLYWYLQNLGQGPELLIRYENEEAVDDSQLPKDRFSAERLKGVDSTLKIQPAELGDSAVYLCASSLQADTEAFFGQGTRLTVV.

The chain carries TRBV5-1 and TRBJ2-4; either TRBD1 or TRBD2 may fit D (6 bases each). CDR3 length equals 12 residues. CDR1 and CDR2 (germline): SGHRS, YFSETQ. The V end was cut by 5 bases, the J end by 7 bases, with 10 bases between. The CDR3 DNA follows: TGCGCCAGCAGTGAAGGGGGGAACATTCAGTACTTC. Its translation: CASSEGGNIQYF.

This clone showed up just a few times. This chain connects TRBV19 to TRBJ1-2, with D maybe TRBD1 (5 bases). The V gene's germline CDR1 is LNHDA and CDR2 SQIVND (reference sequence). This CDR3 spans 13 amino acids. Trimming took 6 bases from V and 8 from J, leaving 16 bases between them. This CDR3 reads CASSRAGTEGYTF. The CDR3 coding sequence is TGTGCCAGTAGCAGGGCAGGGACGGAAGGCTACACCTTC. Combining the CDR3 with reference TRBV19 and TRBJ1-2 gives the whole variable domain DGGITQSPKYLFRKEGQNVTLSCEQNLNHDAMYWYRQDPGQGLRLIYYSQIVNDFQKGDIAEGYSVSREKKESFPLTVTSAQKNPTAFYLCASSRAGTEGYTFGSGTRLTVV.

This chain uses TRBV6-1 with TRBJ2-3; 10 bases are shared with TRBD2. The CDR3 is 15 amino acids. Germline CDR1 MNHNS, CDR2 SASEGT. The ends lost 3 bases at V and 4 bases at J; junction bases unmatched: 4. Written as DNA, the CDR3 is TGTGCCAGCAGTGAGTCTAGCGGGAGTGCAGATACGCAGTATTTT. Translating it yields CASSESSGSADTQYF.